Below, 10 T cell receptor beta chains from the same sample are listed, as sequenced in a study of tumor and adjacent non-tumor tissue in lung cancer. A modified ARM-PCR protocol with three rounds of nested PCR amplified TCRbeta. TCRdb recomputed calls from the multiplex PCR reads with MiXCR, one row per CDR3 protein. The data hold 100,000 to 150,000 distinct CDR3 sequences, with over 65% observed a single time. This sample's RNA came from whole unsorted tissue. The source material was lung tumor tissue. The source is a man younger than 45 with non-small cell lung cancer.

Note on this clonotype: A junction boundary mismatches the germline segment, possibly from a read error. The J gene is TRBJ2-5, the V gene TRBV20-1; D gene unclear. Germline V gives CDR1 DFQATT, CDR2 SNEGSKA (reference sequence). The CDR3 has 13 residues. The CDR3 loop is CNARGPYRETQYF. The CDR3 DNA is TGCAATGCTAGAGGTCCCTATAGAGAGACCCAGTACTTC.

This clonotype was seen repeatedly, ten times or more. The CDR3, as DNA: TGCAGTGCTAGATTAACTAGCGGCTACGAGCAGTACTTC. This encodes CSARLTSGYEQYF. The rearrangement joins TRBV20-1 to TRBJ2-7; 8 bases agree with TRBD2. The CDR3 is made up of 13 amino acids. CDR1 DFQATT and CDR2 SNEGSKA come from the germline V gene (reference sequence). The ends lost 2 bases at V and 3 bases at J; junction bases unmatched: 3.

With respect to this clonotype: A much more abundant neighbour one base away suggests this may be a read error. The CDR3 region is CASSLDVRPNTEAFF. DNA of the CDR3: TGTGCCAGCAGCTTGGACGTGCGGCCGAACACTGAAGCTTTCTTT. The chain couples TRBV5-6 to TRBJ1-1, with no clear D. V was shortened by 0 bases and J by 1 base, with 10 bases between the two germline ends. The CDR3 extends over 15 amino acids. Germline CDR1 and CDR2: SGHDT and YYEEEE.

This chain joins TRBV4-2 and TRBJ2-1, with D perhaps matching TRBD2 (7 bases). Germline V lookup: CDR1 LGHNA, CDR2 YNFKEQ. The V end lost 2 bases, the J end lost 2 bases, and 19 bases lay between the germline ends. The CDR3 has 18 residues. CDR3 DNA sequence: TGTGCCAGCAGCCAACACCTTCATAGGGGGGGGACCTACAATGAGCAGTTCTTC. Translation gives CASSQHLHRGGTYNEQFF.

The table lists this clonotype with a count of one. This chain links TRBV6-6 with TRBJ1-2; tentative D call: TRBD1 (6 bases). The germline V gene has CDR1 MNHNY and CDR2 SVGAGI (reference sequence). The CDR3 extends over 11 amino acids. V gave up 9 bases and J gave up 7 bases, with 12 bases separating them. CDR3 residues: CARRIGGGYTF. In nucleotides, the CDR3 is TGTGCCAGGAGGATAGGGGGTGGCTACACCTTC.

About this clonotype itself: Given the absence of the conserved phenylalanine or tryptophan at the CDR3 end, a read error is likely. V and J are TRBV20-1 and TRBJ2-1, with D uncertain. The CDR3 runs 16 residues. The V gene lost 0 bases and the J gene lost 1 base, with 13 bases spanning the gap. Germline values: CDR1 DFQATT, CDR2 SNEGSKA (reference sequence). This chain's CDR3 is CSARDLSSISYNEQFL. The CDR3 DNA sequence: TGCAGTGCTAGAGATCTTTCGAGTATTTCCTACAATGAGCAGTTCTTG.

Points on this clonotype: This clone may be a read error of a much larger clone one base away. A read error is likely, as this CDR3 ends without the conserved phenylalanine or tryptophan. The CDR3 nucleotides are TGCAGCGTTAGCCCCGCGGGTCGGAATGAGCAGTTCTTA. It specifies CSVSPAGRNEQFL. The gene calls are TRBV29-1 and TRBJ2-1; possible D gene TRBD2, 5 bases. CDR3 size: 13 residues. Germline V gives CDR1 SQVTM, CDR2 ANQGSEA. Trimming removed 5 bases at V and 7 bases at J, with 15 bases between.

This rearrangement joins TRBV12-3 or TRBV12-4 to TRBJ1-4; D remains unclear. V dropped 3 bases and J dropped 6 bases, with 8 bases sitting between them. This CDR3 has 13 residues. The CDR3 nucleotides read TGTGCCAGCAGTTTTTGGCGGGATGAAAAACTGTTTTTT. Encoded protein: CASSFWRDEKLFF.

This clonotype was found once. A read error may account for a junction end that differs from germline. The CDR3 DNA sequence: TGCAGTGCTAGAATCCAGGGGGGAGCGGTATACATTGAGCGGTTCTTC. Its translation: CSARIQGGAVYIERFF. The V gene is TRBV20-1, the J gene TRBJ2-1, with D perhaps matching TRBD1 (7 bases). Germline-derived CDR1 and CDR2 are DFQATT and SNEGSKA (reference sequence). CDR3 length equals 16 residues.

Notes on this clonotype: The conserved final phenylalanine or tryptophan is absent from the CDR3, which likely points to a read error. The chain links TRBV19 to TRBJ2-7; D not resolved. Trimming cost V 5 bases and J 0 bases, with 17 bases left between them. Germline CDR1 LNHDA, CDR2 SQIVND (reference sequence). The CDR3 covers 16 residues. DNA for the CDR3: TGTGCCAGTAGTCCCCGTGGCCGGACCTCCTCCTACGAGCAGTACTTA. This gives the protein CASSPRGRTSSYEQYL.